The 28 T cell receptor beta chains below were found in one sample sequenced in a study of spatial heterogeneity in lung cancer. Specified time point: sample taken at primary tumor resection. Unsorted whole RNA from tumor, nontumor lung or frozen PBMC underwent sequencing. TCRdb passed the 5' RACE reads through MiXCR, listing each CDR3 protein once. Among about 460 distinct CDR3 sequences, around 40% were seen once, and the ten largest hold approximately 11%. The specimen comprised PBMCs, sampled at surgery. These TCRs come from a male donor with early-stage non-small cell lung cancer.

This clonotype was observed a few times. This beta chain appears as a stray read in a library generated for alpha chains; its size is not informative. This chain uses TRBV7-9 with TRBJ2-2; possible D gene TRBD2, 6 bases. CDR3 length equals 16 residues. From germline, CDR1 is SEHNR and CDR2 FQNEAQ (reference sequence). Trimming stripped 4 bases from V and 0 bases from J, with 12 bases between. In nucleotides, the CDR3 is TGTGCCAGCAGCTCTATAGCGGACACGAACACCGGGGAGCTGTTTTTT. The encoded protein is CASSSIADTNTGELFF.

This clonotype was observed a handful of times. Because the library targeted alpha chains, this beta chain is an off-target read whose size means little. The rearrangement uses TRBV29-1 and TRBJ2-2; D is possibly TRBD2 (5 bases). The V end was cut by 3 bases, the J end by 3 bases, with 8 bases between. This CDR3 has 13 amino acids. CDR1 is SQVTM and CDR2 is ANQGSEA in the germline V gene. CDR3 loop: CSVDGGYTGELFF. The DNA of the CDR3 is TGCAGCGTTGATGGAGGATACACCGGGGAGCTGTTTTTT.

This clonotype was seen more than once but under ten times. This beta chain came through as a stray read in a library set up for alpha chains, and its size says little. The CDR3 region is CASLRADSYNEQFF. The CDR3 DNA reads TGTGCCAGCCTTCGGGCGGACTCCTACAATGAGCAGTTCTTC. V is TRBV2 and J is TRBJ2-1; D is undetermined. This CDR3 contains 14 residues. Germline CDR1 reads SNHLY; CDR2 reads FYNNEI. V was clipped by 8 bases and J by 0 bases, with 11 bases between them.

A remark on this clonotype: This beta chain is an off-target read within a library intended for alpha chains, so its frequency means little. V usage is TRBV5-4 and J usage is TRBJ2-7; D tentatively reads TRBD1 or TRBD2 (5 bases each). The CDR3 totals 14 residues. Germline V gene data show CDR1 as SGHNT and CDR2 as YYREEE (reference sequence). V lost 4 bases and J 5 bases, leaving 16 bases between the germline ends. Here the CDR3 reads CASSGGRRDDEQYF. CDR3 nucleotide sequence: TGTGCCAGCAGCGGGGGACGACGAGACGACGAGCAGTACTTC.

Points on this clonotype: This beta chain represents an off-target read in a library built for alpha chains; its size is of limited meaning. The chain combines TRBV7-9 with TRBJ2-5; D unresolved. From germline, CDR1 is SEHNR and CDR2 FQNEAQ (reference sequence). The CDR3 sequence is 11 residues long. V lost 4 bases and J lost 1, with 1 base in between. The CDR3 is CASSSQETQYF. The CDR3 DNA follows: TGTGCCAGCAGCTCCCAAGAGACCCAGTACTTC.

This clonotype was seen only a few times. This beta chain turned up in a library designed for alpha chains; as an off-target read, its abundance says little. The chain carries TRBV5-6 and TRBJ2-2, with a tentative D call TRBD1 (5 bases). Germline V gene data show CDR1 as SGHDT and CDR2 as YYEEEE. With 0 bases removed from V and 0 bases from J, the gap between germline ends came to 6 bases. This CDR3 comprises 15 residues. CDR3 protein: CASSLGQPNTGELFF. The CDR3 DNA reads TGTGCCAGCAGCTTGGGACAGCCGAACACCGGGGAGCTGTTTTTT.

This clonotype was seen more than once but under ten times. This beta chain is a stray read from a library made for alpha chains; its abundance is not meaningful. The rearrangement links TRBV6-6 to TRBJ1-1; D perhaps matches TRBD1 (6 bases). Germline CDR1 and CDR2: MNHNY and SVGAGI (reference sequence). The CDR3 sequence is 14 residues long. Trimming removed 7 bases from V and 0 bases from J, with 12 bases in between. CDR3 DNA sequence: TGTGCCAGCATTTCAACAGGGCTGAACACTGAAGCTTTCTTT. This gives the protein CASISTGLNTEAFF.

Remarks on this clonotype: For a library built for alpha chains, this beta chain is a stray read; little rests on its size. This CDR3 is CASSPRAGGYNEQFF. CDR3 in DNA: TGTGCCAGCAGCCCCAGGGCGGGGGGGTATAATGAGCAGTTCTTC. J is TRBJ2-1 and V is TRBV12-3 or TRBV12-4, with 9 nucleotides matching TRBD2. CDR3 length: 15 amino acids. J was trimmed by 7 bases and V by 6 bases; bases with no gene match: 10.

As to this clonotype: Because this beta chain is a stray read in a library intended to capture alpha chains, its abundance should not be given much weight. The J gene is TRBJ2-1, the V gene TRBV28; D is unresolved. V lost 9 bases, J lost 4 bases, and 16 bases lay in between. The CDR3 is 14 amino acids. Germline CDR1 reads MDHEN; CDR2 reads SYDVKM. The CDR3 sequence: CASQGILSYNEQFF. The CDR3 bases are TGTGCCAGTCAAGGGATCTTGAGTTACAATGAGCAGTTCTTC.

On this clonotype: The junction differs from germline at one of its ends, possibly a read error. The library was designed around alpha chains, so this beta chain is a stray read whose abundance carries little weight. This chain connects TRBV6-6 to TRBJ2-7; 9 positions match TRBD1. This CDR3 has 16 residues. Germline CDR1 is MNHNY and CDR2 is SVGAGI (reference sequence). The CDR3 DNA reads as TGTGCCAGCAGTCACTCGCGGACAGGGGTTACCTACGAGCAGTACTTC. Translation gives CASSHSRTGVTYEQYF.

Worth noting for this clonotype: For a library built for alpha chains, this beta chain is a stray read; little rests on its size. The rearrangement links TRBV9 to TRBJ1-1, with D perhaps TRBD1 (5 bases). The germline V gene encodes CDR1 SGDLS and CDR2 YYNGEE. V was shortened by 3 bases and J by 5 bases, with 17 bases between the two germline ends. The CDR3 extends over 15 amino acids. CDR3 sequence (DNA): TGTGCCAGCAGCGCGGCAGGCGTGGGGGGAACTGAAGCTTTCTTT. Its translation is CASSAAGVGGTEAFF.

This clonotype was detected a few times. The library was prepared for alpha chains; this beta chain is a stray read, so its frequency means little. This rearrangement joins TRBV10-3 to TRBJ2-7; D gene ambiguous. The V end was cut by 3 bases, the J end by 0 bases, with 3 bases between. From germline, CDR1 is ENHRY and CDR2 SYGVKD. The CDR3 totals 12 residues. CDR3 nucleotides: TGTGCCATCAGTGACCTCTCCTACGAGCAGTACTTC. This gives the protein CAISDLSYEQYF.

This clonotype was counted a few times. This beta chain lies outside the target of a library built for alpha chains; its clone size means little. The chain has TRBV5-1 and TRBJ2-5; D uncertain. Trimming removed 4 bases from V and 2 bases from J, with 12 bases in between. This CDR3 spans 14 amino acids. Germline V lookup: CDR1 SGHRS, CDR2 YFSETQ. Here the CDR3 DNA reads TGCGCCAGCAGCCCCCTTCAGTTACAAGAGACCCAGTACTTC. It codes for CASSPLQLQETQYF.

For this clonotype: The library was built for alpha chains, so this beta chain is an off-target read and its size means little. CDR3 residues: CASRPGSWDTEAFF. The CDR3 region has the DNA TGTGCCAGCAGACCCGGGTCCTGGGACACTGAAGCTTTCTTT. The genes are TRBV6-2 or TRBV6-3 and TRBJ1-1, with no clear D. Trimming shortened V by 6 bases and J by 3 bases, and 14 bases separated the two germline ends. This CDR3 is 14 amino acids long. Germline values: CDR1 MNHEY, CDR2 SVGEGT.

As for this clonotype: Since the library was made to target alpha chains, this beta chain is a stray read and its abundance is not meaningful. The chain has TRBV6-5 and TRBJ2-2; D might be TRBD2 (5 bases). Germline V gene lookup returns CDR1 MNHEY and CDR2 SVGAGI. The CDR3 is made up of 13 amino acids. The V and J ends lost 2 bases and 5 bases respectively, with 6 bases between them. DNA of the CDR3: TGTGCCAGCAGTTACAGGGAGACCGGGGAGCTGTTTTTT. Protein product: CASSYRETGELFF.

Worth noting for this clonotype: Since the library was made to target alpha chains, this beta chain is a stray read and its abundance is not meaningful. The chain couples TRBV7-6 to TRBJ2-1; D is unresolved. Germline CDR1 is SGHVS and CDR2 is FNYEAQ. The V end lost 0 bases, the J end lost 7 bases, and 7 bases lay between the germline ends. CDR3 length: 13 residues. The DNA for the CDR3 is TGTGCCAGCAGCTTAGCAGGCGGAAATGAGCAGTTCTTC. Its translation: CASSLAGGNEQFF.

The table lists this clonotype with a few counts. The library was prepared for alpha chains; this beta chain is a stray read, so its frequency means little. For the CDR3, the DNA is TGTGCCAGCAGTTTAACAGCGAAGACGGAGCAGTACTTC. It translates to CASSLTAKTEQYF. The chain has TRBV27 and TRBJ2-7, with D uncertain. This CDR3 spans 13 amino acids. With 2 bases removed from V and 7 bases from J, the gap between germline ends came to 12 bases. CDR1 is MNHEY and CDR2 is SMNVEV in the germline V gene (reference sequence).

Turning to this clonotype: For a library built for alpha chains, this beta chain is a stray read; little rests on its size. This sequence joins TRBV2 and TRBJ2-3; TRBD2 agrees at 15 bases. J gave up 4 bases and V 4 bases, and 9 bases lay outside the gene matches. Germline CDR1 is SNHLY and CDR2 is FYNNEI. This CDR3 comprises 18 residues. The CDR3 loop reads CASSGTSGGAYSADTQYF. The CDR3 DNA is TGTGCCAGCAGTGGGACTAGCGGGGGGGCCTATTCCGCAGATACGCAGTATTTT.

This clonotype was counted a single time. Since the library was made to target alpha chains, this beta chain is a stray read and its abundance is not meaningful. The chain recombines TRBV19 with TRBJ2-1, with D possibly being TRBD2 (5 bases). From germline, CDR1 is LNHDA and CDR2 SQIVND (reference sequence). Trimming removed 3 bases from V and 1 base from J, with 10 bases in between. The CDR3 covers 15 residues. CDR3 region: CASSMAEASYNEQFF. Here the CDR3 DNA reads TGTGCCAGTAGTATGGCGGAGGCATCCTACAATGAGCAGTTCTTC.

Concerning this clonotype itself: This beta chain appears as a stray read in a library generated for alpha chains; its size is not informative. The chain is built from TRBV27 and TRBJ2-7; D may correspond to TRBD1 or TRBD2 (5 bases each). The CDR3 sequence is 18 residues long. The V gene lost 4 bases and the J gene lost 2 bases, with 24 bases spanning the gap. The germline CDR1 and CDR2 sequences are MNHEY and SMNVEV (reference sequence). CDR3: CASSSLVLGTYLTYEQYF. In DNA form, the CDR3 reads TGTGCCAGCAGTTCCTTGGTCTTGGGGACCTACCTCACCTACGAGCAGTACTTC.

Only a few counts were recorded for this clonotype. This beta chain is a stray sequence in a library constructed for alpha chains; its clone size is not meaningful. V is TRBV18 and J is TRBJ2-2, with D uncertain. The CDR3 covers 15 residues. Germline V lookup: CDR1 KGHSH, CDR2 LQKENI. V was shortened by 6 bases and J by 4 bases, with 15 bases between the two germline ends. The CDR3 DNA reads TGTGCCAGCTCCCCTGGCTCTACGGGCACCGGGGAGCTGTTTTTT. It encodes CASSPGSTGTGELFF.

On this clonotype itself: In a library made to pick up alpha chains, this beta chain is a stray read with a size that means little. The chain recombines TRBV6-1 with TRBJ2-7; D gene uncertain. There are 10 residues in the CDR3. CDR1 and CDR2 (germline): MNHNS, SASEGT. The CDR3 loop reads CGVNSYEQYF. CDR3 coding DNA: TGTGGAGTCAACTCCTACGAGCAGTACTTC.

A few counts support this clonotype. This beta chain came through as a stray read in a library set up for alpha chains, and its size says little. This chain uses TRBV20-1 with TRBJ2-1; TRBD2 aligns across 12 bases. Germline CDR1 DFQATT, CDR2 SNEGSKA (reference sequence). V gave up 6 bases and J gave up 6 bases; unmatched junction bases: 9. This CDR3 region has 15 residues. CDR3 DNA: TGCAGTGCGAATCCCCTAGCGGGGGGGGTCAATGAGCAGTTCTTC. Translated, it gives CSANPLAGGVNEQFF.

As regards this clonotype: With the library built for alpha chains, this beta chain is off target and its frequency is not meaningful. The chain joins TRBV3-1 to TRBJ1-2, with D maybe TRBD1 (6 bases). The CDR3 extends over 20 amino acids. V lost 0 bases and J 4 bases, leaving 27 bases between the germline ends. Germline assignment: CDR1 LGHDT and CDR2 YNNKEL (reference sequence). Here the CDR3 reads CASSQDLVRQELPPSYGYTF. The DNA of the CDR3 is TGTGCCAGCAGCCAAGATCTGGTTCGACAGGAACTCCCCCCCTCCTATGGCTACACCTTC. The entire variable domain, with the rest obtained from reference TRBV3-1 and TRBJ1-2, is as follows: DTAVSQTPKYLVTQMGNDKSIKCEQNLGHDTMYWYKQDSKKFLKIMFSYNNKELIINETVPNRFSPKSPDKAHLNLHINSLELGDSAVYFCASSQDLVRQELPPSYGYTFGSGTRLTVV.

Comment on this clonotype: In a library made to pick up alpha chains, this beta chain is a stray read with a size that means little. CDR3 coding DNA: TGTGCCAGCAGCCGGACAGCTGCCCAAAACATTCAGTACTTC. Translation: CASSRTAAQNIQYF. The rearrangement joins TRBV7-6 to TRBJ2-4; tentative D call: TRBD1 (6 bases). Per the germline V gene, CDR1 is SGHVS and CDR2 is FNYEAQ. V lost 5 bases, J lost 5 bases, and 13 bases lay in between. This CDR3 region has 14 residues.

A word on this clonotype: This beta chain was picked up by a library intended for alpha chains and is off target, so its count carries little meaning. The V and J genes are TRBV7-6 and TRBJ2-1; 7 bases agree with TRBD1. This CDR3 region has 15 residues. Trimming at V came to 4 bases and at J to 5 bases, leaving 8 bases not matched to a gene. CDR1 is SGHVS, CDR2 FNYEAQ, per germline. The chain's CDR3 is CASSSPGQLNNEQFF. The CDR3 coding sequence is TGTGCCAGCAGCTCCCCGGGACAGTTAAACAATGAGCAGTTCTTC.

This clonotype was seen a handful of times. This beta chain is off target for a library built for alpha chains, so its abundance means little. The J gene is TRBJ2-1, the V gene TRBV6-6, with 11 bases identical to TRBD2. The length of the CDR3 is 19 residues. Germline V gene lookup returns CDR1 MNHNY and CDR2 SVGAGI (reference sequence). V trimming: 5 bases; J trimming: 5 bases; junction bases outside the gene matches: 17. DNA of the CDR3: TGTGCCAGCAGTATTTTGACTAGCGGGACGGGCGTTTTCCACAATGAGCAGTTCTTC. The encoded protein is CASSILTSGTGVFHNEQFF.

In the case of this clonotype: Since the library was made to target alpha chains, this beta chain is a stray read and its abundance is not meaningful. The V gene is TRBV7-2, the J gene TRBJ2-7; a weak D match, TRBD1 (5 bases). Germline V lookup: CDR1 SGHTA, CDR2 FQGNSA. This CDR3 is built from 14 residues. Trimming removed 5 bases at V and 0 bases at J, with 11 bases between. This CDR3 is CASSPQGLSYEQYF. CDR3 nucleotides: TGTGCCAGCAGCCCTCAGGGCCTCTCCTACGAGCAGTACTTC.